This T cell receptor beta chain was identified during a study of blood T cell repertoires in COVID-19. Sequencing was performed with immunoSEQ multiplex PCR; in TCRdb, only in-frame clones are kept and a portion is missing. Seen here are around 100,000 clones, roughly 86% observed once, and the top ten hold 2.5% to 3.5%. V was clipped by 3 bases and J by 2 bases; unmatched bases: 6. The germline V gene has CDR1 SGHNT and CDR2 YYREEE (reference sequence). CDR3 length: 15 residues. The sample holds a few counts of this clone. Source material: peripheral blood. This clonotype was sampled from a man aged 50 or older with active or convalescent COVID-19. The chain joins TRBV5-4 to TRBJ2-5; 8 nucleotides align to TRBD2. The CDR3 reads CASSSGLVSQETQYF. The CDR3 DNA is TGTGCCAGCAGCTCGGGACTAGTCTCTCAAGAGACCCAGTACTTC.